A selection of T cell receptor beta chains follows, all from one sample in a study of cytomegalovirus exposure and HLA in healthy donors. Sequencing used immunoSEQ multiplex PCR; TCRdb keeps in-frame clones, though not all of them. This sample has around 100,000 clones; 79% occur once, and the top ten carry 2.5% to 3.5%. The sequenced material came from PBMCs. These receptor sequences come from a woman in her late teens or twenties in good health and CMV-seropositive. Both conserved end residues are part of each CDR3. The order of the fields is D gene, clone size, V gene, J gene, CDR3 protein, CDR3 DNA. The D gene is left open where the match is weak. Expanded clones are given a class, and other clones once, few, many or no size at all.

NA,NA,TRBV2,TRBJ1-5,CASQTGYSNQPQHF,TGTGCCAGCCAGACGGGATATAGCAATCAGCCCCAGCATTTT
TRBD1,NA,TRBV7-8,TRBJ2-7,CASSLVYGTGFEQYF,TGTGCCAGCAGCTTAGTCTACGGGACAGGGTTCGAGCAGTACTTC
TRBD1,NA,TRBV5-4,TRBJ1-2,CASTLTTGYHGYTF,TGTGCCAGCACCCTTACGACAGGGTACCATGGCTACACCTTC
TRBD1,NA,TRBV19,TRBJ1-4,CASSSSRDRVEEKLFF,TGTGCCAGTAGCTCATCAAGGGACAGGGTGGAAGAAAAACTGTTTTTT
TRBD1,NA,TRBV10-3,TRBJ2-5,CAISESTGTGGGETQYF,TGTGCCATCAGTGAGTCCACCGGGACAGGGGGCGGAGAGACCCAGTACTTC
TRBD1,NA,TRBV15,TRBJ1-2,CATSRDRVWDNYGYTF,TGTGCCACCAGCAGGGACAGGGTTTGGGATAACTATGGCTACACCTTC
NA,NA,TRBV5-1,TRBJ2-5,CASSSAGIQETQYF,TGCGCCAGCAGCTCGGCAGGGATACAAGAGACCCAGTACTTC
NA,NA,TRBV6-5,TRBJ2-1,CASRGTFSYNEQFF,TGTGCCAGCAGGGGGACATTCTCCTACAATGAGCAGTTCTTC
NA,NA,TRBV7-9,TRBJ1-1,CASSSTEEDTEAFF,TGTGCCAGCAGCTCGACAGAGGAAGACACTGAAGCTTTCTTT
NA,NA,TRBV28,TRBJ1-2,CASSFGNYGYTF,TGTGCCAGCAGTTTTGGCAACTATGGCTACACCTTC
TRBD2,NA,TRBV6-6,TRBJ2-7,CASRIGLAVEQYF,TGTGCCAGCAGGATCGGACTAGCGGTAGAGCAGTACTTC
TRBD1,NA,TRBV28,TRBJ2-7,CASSLGTGVYEQYF,TGTGCCAGCAGTTTAGGGACAGGGGTCTACGAGCAGTACTTC
NA,NA,TRBV15,TRBJ2-1,CATSVDLWVEEQFF,TGTGCCACCAGCGTAGACCTTTGGGTGGAGGAGCAGTTCTTC
TRBD1,NA,TRBV5-5,TRBJ2-7,CASSPGQGPYEQYF,TGTGCCAGCAGCCCTGGACAGGGACCCTACGAGCAGTACTTC
TRBD1,NA,TRBV7-6,TRBJ1-4,CASSRGRHEKLFF,TGTGCCAGCAGCAGGGGGCGCCATGAAAAACTGTTTTTT
NA,NA,TRBV5-6,TRBJ2-3,CASSLAHTDTQYF,TGTGCCAGCAGCTTGGCCCATACAGATACGCAGTATTTT
TRBD2,NA,TRBV19,TRBJ2-7,CASSMGSGGLYEQYF,TGTGCCAGTAGTATGGGTAGCGGGGGACTCTACGAGCAGTACTTC
TRBD1,once,TRBV25-1,TRBJ2-7,CASTPGQGFSEQYF,TGTGCCAGCACCCCGGGACAGGGATTTAGCGAGCAGTACTTC
TRBD2,NA,TRBV5-1,TRBJ2-1,CASSPMGGRYNEQFF,TGCGCCAGCAGCCCAATGGGCGGGAGGTACAATGAGCAGTTCTTC
NA,NA,TRBV7-9,TRBJ1-1,CASSWDIMNTEAFF,TGTGCCAGCAGCTGGGACATCATGAACACTGAAGCTTTCTTT
NA,NA,TRBV20-1,TRBJ2-5,CSASGRETQYF,TGCAGTGCTAGCGGGAGAGAGACCCAGTACTTC
TRBD2,NA,TRBV19,TRBJ2-3,CASRGREGLDTQYF,TGTGCCAGTAGGGGGCGGGAGGGCCTCGATACGCAGTATTTT
NA,NA,TRBV5-5,TRBJ2-7,CASSLGAGSSYEQYF,TGTGCCAGCAGCTTGGGAGCGGGCAGCTCCTACGAGCAGTACTTC
NA,NA,TRBV1,TRBJ2-5,CTSSPREPRETQYF,TGCACCAGCAGCCCCCGGGAGCCGCGAGAGACCCAGTACTTC
NA,NA,TRBV30,TRBJ2-1,CAGSGSSYNEQFF,TGTGCGGGTAGTGGGAGCTCCTACAATGAGCAGTTCTTC
NA,NA,TRBV6-5,TRBJ2-3,CASSPHLGRGDTQYF,TGTGCCAGCAGTCCCCATCTTGGCAGAGGGGATACGCAGTATTTT
NA,NA,TRBV4-1,TRBJ2-3,CASSQVSAGDTQYF,TGCGCCAGCAGCCAAGTCTCAGCGGGAGATACGCAGTATTTT
TRBD1,NA,TRBV15,TRBJ1-2,CATSRDRGRGLVYGYTF,TGTGCCACCAGCAGAGACAGGGGGCGAGGGTTGGTCTATGGCTACACCTTC
NA,few,TRBV7-3,TRBJ1-1,CASSLMEFTEAFF,TGTGCCAGCAGCTTAATGGAGTTTACTGAAGCTTTCTTT
NA,few,TRBV9,TRBJ2-1,CASSERSYNEQFF,TGTGCCAGCAGCGAGCGTTCCTACAATGAGCAGTTCTTC
TRBD1,NA,TRBV6-5,TRBJ1-2,CASSYRTGEVDGYTF,TGTGCCAGCAGTTACAGGACAGGGGAGGTCGATGGCTACACCTTC
TRBD1,NA,TRBV14,TRBJ1-1,CASSQGPGQVNTEAFF,TGTGCCAGCAGCCAAGGGCCGGGACAGGTGAACACTGAAGCTTTCTTT
TRBD2,NA,TRBV6-8,TRBJ2-7,CAIQRTSRNIYEQYF,TGTGCCATTCAACGGACTAGCCGCAATATCTACGAGCAGTACTTC
NA,NA,TRBV9,TRBJ2-3,CASSGGWDTQYF,TGTGCCAGCAGCGGAGGGTGGGATACGCAGTATTTT
TRBD1,NA,TRBV5-6,TRBJ2-4,CASSLVGQENIQYF,TGTGCCAGCAGCTTGGTAGGACAGGAAAACATTCAGTACTTC
TRBD1,NA,TRBV2,TRBJ2-3,CASLDRGQGGAGGPDTQYF,TGTGCCAGCTTAGACAGGGGACAGGGGGGAGCGGGAGGACCAGATACGCAGTATTTT
TRBD2,NA,TRBV7-2,TRBJ2-7,CATSFGLAGGRSSYEQYF,TGTGCCACCAGCTTTGGACTAGCGGGAGGGAGGAGCTCCTACGAGCAGTACTTC
TRBD1,once,TRBV5-4,TRBJ2-3,CASSPPTGRGTDTQYF,TGTGCCAGCAGCCCCCCGACAGGGCGTGGCACAGATACGCAGTATTTT
TRBD1,NA,TRBV2,TRBJ1-5,CASSLGQPYNEESNQPQHF,TGTGCCAGCAGCCTGGGACAGCCTTATAACGAGGAGAGCAATCAGCCCCAGCATTTT
TRBD1,NA,TRBV10-3,TRBJ1-1,CAISRQGREAFF,TGTGCCATCAGCCGACAGGGACGAGAAGCTTTCTTT
NA,once,TRBV5-6,TRBJ1-1,CASSLGFTGLNTEAFF,TGTGCCAGCAGCTTGGGATTTACAGGGCTGAACACTGAAGCTTTCTTT
NA,NA,TRBV10-3,TRBJ1-2,CAISESGAVYYGYTF,TGTGCCATCAGTGAGTCGGGGGCCGTTTACTATGGCTACACCTTC
TRBD2,NA,TRBV2,TRBJ2-4,CASVWTSSAKNIQYF,TGTGCCAGCGTTTGGACTAGCTCGGCCAAAAACATTCAGTACTTC
NA,NA,TRBV7-9,TRBJ2-7,CASSLVEGTGYEQYF,TGTGCCAGCAGCTTAGTAGAGGGGACTGGCTACGAGCAGTACTTC